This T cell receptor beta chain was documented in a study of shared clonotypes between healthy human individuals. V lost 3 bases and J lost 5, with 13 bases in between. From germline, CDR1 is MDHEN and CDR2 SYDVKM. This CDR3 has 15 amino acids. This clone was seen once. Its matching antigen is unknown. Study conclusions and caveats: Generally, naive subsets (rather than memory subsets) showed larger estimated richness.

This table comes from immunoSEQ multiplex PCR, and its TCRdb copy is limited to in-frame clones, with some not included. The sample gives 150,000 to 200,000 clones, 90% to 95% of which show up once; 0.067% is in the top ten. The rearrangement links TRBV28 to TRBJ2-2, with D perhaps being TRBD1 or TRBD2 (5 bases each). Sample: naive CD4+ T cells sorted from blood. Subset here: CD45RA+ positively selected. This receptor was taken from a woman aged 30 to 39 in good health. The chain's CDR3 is CASSFWGLRTGELFF. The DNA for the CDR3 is TGTGCCAGCAGTTTTTGGGGGTTGAGGACCGGGGAGCTGTTTTTT.